This TCR beta chain stems from a study of T cells after yellow fever vaccination. Study findings and constraints: Abundant bulk-derived clonotypes could contaminate FACS-sorted repertoires. Boosting was followed by the reappearance of most primary-vaccination clones (less than 98% CD4, about 90% CD8).

A 5'RACE template-switching step, the method used to make TCR cDNA, added a universal primer site and UMIs. TCRdb ran MiXCR on the 5' RACE reads and lists one entry per CDR3 protein. The repertoire holds 450,000 to 650,000 distinct CDR3 sequences, roughly 12% seen once, with around 15% in the top ten. In this sample, this clonotype turned up a few times. Its target is not known. The specimen comprised PBMCs, sampled on the day of the yellow fever booster vaccination. This clonotype originated in a man between 25 and 39 years old who received the YFV17D yellow fever vaccine.

The CDR3 bases are TGCAGCGTAATAGCAGGGGGCCAAGAGACCCAGTACTTC. It specifies CSVIAGGQETQYF. J is TRBJ2-5 and V is TRBV29-1; 7 bases line up with TRBD1. After removal of 6 bases from V and 1 base from J, the junction contained 5 bases not matched to a gene. Germline V lookup: CDR1 SQVTM, CDR2 ANQGSEA. The CDR3 consists of 13 residues.